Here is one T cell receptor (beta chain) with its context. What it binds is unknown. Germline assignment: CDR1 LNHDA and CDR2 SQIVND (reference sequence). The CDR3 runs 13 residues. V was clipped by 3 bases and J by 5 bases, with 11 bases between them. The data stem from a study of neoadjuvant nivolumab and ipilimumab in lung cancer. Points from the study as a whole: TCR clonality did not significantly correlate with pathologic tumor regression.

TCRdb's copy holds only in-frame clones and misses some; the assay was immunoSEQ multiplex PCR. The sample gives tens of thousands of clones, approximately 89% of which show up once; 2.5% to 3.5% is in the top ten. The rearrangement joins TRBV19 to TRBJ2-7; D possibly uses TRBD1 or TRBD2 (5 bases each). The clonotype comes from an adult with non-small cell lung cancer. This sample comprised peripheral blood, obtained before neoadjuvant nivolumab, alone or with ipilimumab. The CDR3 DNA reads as TGTGCCAGTAGTATTAGCCTGGGGGACGAGCAGTACTTC. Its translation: CASSISLGDEQYF.